A single sample is the source of the 15 T cell receptor beta chains below, sequenced in a study of technical replicates of blood from a few donors. Libraries were prepared by immunoSEQ multiplex PCR; TCRdb keeps only in-frame clonotypes and omits some of them. Here the sample spans fewer than 90,000 clones, 93% being singletons. Sequencing was done on a sample of T cells isolated from PBMCs. The receptors shown here come from a human donor in good health.

The rearrangement joins TRBV5-1 to TRBJ2-7, with 7 nucleotides matching TRBD2. From germline, CDR1 is SGHRS and CDR2 YFSETQ. The length of the CDR3 is 16 residues. After removal of 0 bases from V and 0 bases from J, the junction contained 6 bases not matched to a gene. CDR3 DNA sequence: TGCGCCAGCAGCTTGGAGGTGGGGAGGGGCTCCTACGAGCAGTACTTC. Protein product: CASSLEVGRGSYEQYF.

The J gene is TRBJ2-7, the V gene TRBV5-1; 14 bases agree with TRBD2. This CDR3 is 19 amino acids long. The trim removed 4 bases at V and 2 bases at J, leaving 14 bases unmatched. Germline V gene sequence: CDR1 SGHRS, CDR2 YFSETQ. CDR3 nucleotide sequence: TGCGCCAGCAGCACCGGACTAGCGGGAGGTTTTTCCCCAACCTACGAGCAGTACTTC. It specifies CASSTGLAGGFSPTYEQYF.

The chain couples TRBV28 to TRBJ1-1, with 8 bases identical to TRBD1. Germline V CDR1 and CDR2: MDHEN, SYDVKM. J gave up 4 bases and V 6 bases, and 10 bases lay outside the gene matches. This CDR3 comprises 15 residues. As DNA, the CDR3 is TGTGCCAGCAGGACAGGGGCGACTGAGGGCACTGAAGCTTTCTTT. Translation: CASRTGATEGTEAFF.

The gene calls are TRBV5-1 and TRBJ2-3; TRBD1 matches 11 bases. This CDR3 contains 18 residues. Trimming removed 0 bases from V and 3 bases from J; junction bases left unmatched: 9. Germline values: CDR1 SGHRS, CDR2 YFSETQ. This CDR3 reads CASSLAPPGTGGTDTQYF. The CDR3 bases are TGCGCCAGCAGCTTGGCCCCACCCGGGACAGGGGGAACAGATACGCAGTATTTT.

This clone was counted a single time. This chain links TRBV18 with TRBJ1-4; D ambiguous. The CDR3 loop spans 15 amino acids. V was pared by 6 bases and J by 6 bases, with 17 bases between. The germline V gene has CDR1 KGHSH and CDR2 LQKENI. CDR3 residues: CASSRNPGMDEKLFF. CDR3 coding DNA: TGTGCCAGCTCTCGGAATCCGGGTATGGATGAAAAACTGTTTTTT.

This clone was detected a few times. J is TRBJ2-3 and V is TRBV5-1, with 7 nucleotides matching TRBD2. The CDR3 runs to 17 residues. Germline V lookup: CDR1 SGHRS, CDR2 YFSETQ. The V segment lost 0 bases and the J segment 0 bases; nucleotides outside the gene matches: 7. CDR3 nucleotides: TGCGCCAGCAGCTTGGCCGGGGGTAGCGGGAGCACAGATACGCAGTATTTT. This gives the protein CASSLAGGSGSTDTQYF.

The chain carries TRBV7-3 and TRBJ1-6, with D tentatively TRBD1 (5 bases). The CDR3 has 14 residues. Trimming took off 2 bases at V and 6 bases at J, with 8 bases between the two ends. The germline gives CDR1 SGHTA, CDR2 FQGTGA. DNA of the CDR3: TGTGCCAGCAGCTTACAGGGAGGTAATTCACCCCTCCACTTT. It specifies CASSLQGGNSPLHF.

V is TRBV29-1 and J is TRBJ1-2; 11 nucleotides agree with TRBD1. CDR3 length: 15 residues. Looked up from germline, CDR1 is SQVTM and CDR2 is ANQGSEA. Trimming removed 4 bases from V and 1 base from J; junction bases left unmatched: 5. The CDR3 DNA follows: TGCAGCGTTGGTGGACAGGGGGCCTATAACTATGGCTACACCTTC. Encoded protein: CSVGGQGAYNYGYTF.

The chain employs TRBV14 and TRBJ1-2, with D maybe TRBD1 (5 bases). Between the trimmed V and J ends, which lost 0 bases and 7 bases, there was a span of 18 bases. CDR1 SGHDN and CDR2 FVKESK come from the germline V gene. The CDR3 totals 16 residues. The CDR3 nucleotides read TGTGCCAGCAGCCAAGATCTGTTCCAGGGATTCTTTGGCTACACCTTC. Translated: CASSQDLFQGFFGYTF.

This CDR3 reads CSAFTGPGPGDEKLFF. DNA for the CDR3: TGCAGCGCGTTTACAGGCCCGGGCCCGGGCGATGAAAAACTGTTTTTT. The gene calls are TRBV29-1 and TRBJ1-4; D possibly corresponds to TRBD1 (5 bases). This CDR3 comprises 16 residues. Trimming left V 7 bases short and J 6 bases short, with 24 bases between. Germline-derived CDR1 and CDR2 are SQVTM and ANQGSEA. Looking up the rest from reference TRBV29-1 and TRBJ1-4 gives the full variable domain: SAVISQKPSRDICQRGTSLTIQCQVDSQVTMMFWYRQQPGQSLTLIATANQGSEATYESGFVIDKFPISRPNLTFSTLTVSNMSPEDSSIYLCSAFTGPGPGDEKLFFGSGTQLSVL.

A note on this clone: Other DNA sequences in this sample translate to the same CDR3. The chain links TRBV5-1 to TRBJ2-1; 7 nucleotides agree with TRBD2. The CDR3 consists of 15 residues. With V trimmed by 0 bases and J by 0 bases, 0 bases remained unmatched. Germline V gives CDR1 SGHRS, CDR2 YFSETQ. CDR3: CASSLGGGSYNEQFF. The CDR3 nucleotides read TGCGCCAGCAGCTTGGGCGGGGGCTCCTACAATGAGCAGTTCTTC.

The chain combines TRBV7-3 with TRBJ2-1; TRBD2 matches 12 bases. The germline CDR1 and CDR2 sequences are SGHTA and FQGTGA. This CDR3 contains 15 residues. V lost 5 bases to trimming and J lost 7 bases; unmatched junction nucleotides: 6. Written as DNA, the CDR3 is TGTGCCAGCAGCCCCGGACTAGCGGGGACTAATGAGCAGTTCTTC. It specifies CASSPGLAGTNEQFF.

The rearrangement links TRBV30 to TRBJ2-3; 10 bases map to TRBD2. V lost 6 bases and J lost 2; bases outside the gene matches: 8. The CDR3 is 15 amino acids. Germline V CDR1 and CDR2: GTSNPN, SVGIG (reference sequence). The CDR3 DNA is TGTGCCTGCAAATTAGCGGGGGGACCCACAGATACGCAGTATTTT. Translation gives CACKLAGGPTDTQYF.

This rearrangement joins TRBV7-9 to TRBJ2-7; 9 nucleotides line up with TRBD1. Trimming at V came to 5 bases and at J to 1 base, leaving 3 bases not matched to a gene. The CDR3 length is 14 residues. Germline V CDR1 and CDR2: SEHNR, FQNEAQ (reference sequence). The chain's CDR3 is CASSQGQGSYEQYF. The CDR3, as DNA: TGTGCCAGCAGCCAGGGACAGGGATCCTACGAGCAGTACTTC.

The chain links TRBV30 to TRBJ1-6, with D possibly matching TRBD1 (5 bases). The CDR3 length is 13 residues. Germline assignment: CDR1 GTSNPN and CDR2 SVGIG (reference sequence). Trimming pared 5 bases from V and 10 bases from J, leaving 15 bases between. The CDR3: CAWGAGLRSPLHF. The CDR3 DNA reads TGTGCCTGGGGGGCGGGACTGCGATCACCCCTCCACTTT.